This T cell receptor (beta chain) appears in the sequencing data of a study of CD8+ T cells in alopecia areata. Remarks on this clone: The antigen is not known.

Treatment reported: oral pan-JAK inhibitor, 5-10 mg twice daily. Study-wide points: Higher clonality was seen in lesional scalp than in normal scalp, especially in alopecia totalis/universalis.

In each case, RNA was isolated and then reverse transcribed into cDNA as the sequencing template. The data were produced by immunoSEQ multiplex PCR, yet TCRdb's version contains in-frame clones alone and is incomplete. This sample has roughly 280,000 clones, with 50% to 75% found just once. The receptor was isolated from a human donor with alopecia areata. The source was CD4+ T cells sorted from blood, collected around week 53, from a patient treated with tofacitinib.

The DNA for the CDR3 is TGCGCCAGCAGCTTGGCCCTGACACCCTCCTACGAGCAGTACTTC. This gives the protein CASSLALTPSYEQYF. The gene calls are TRBV5-1 and TRBJ2-7; D ambiguous. Germline values: CDR1 SGHRS, CDR2 YFSETQ. CDR3 length equals 15 residues. V gave up 0 bases and J gave up 0 bases, with 10 bases separating them.